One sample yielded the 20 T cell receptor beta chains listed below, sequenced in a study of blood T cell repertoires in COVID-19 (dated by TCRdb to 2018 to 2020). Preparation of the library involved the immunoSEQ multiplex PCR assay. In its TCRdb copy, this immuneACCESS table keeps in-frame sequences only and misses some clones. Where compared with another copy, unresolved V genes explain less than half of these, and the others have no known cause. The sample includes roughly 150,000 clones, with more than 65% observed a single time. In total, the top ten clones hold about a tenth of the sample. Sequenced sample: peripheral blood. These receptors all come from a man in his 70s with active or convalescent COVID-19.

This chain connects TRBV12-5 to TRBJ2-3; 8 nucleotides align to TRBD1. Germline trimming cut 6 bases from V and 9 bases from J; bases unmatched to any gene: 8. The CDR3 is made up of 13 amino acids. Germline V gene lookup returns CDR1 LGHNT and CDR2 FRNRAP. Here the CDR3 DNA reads TGTGCTAGTGGGAACCAGGGGGCGAAGACGCAGTATTTT. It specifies CASGNQGAKTQYF.

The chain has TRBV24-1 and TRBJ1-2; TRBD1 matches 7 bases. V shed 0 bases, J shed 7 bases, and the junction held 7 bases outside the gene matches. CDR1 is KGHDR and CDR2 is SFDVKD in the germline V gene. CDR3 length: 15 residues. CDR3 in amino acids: CATSDLQGGSLGYTF. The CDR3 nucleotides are TGTGCCACCAGTGATTTGCAAGGGGGCAGTCTTGGCTACACCTTC.

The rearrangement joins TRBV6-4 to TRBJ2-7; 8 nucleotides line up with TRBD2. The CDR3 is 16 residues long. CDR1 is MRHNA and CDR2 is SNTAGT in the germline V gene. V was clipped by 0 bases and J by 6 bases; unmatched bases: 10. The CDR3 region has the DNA TGTGCCAGCAGTGACTCGAGTCTGGCGGGAGGTTTCGAGCAGTACTTC. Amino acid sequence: CASSDSSLAGGFEQYF.

The CDR3 spells CASSQGTGDTEAFF. Written as DNA, the CDR3 is TGTGCCAGCTCACAGGGGACAGGGGATACTGAAGCTTTCTTT. The chain carries TRBV18 and TRBJ1-1; the match to TRBD1 covers 10 bases. This CDR3 is built from 14 residues. Germline V gives CDR1 KGHSH, CDR2 LQKENI. V was pared by 4 bases and J by 5 bases, with 4 bases of the junction left unmatched. The full variable domain, completed using reference TRBV18 and TRBJ1-1, is NAGVMQNPRHLVRRRGQEARLRCSPMKGHSHVYWYRQLPEEGLKFMVYLQKENIIDESGMPKERFSAEFPKEGPSILRIQQVVRGDSAAYFCASSQGTGDTEAFFGQGTRLTVV.

CDR3 loop: CASSLRSTGELFF. The CDR3, as DNA: TGTGCCAGCAGCTTAAGGAGCACCGGGGAGCTGTTTTTT. This sequence joins TRBV7-9 and TRBJ2-2; D unclear. The CDR3 extends over 13 amino acids. Germline V gives CDR1 SEHNR, CDR2 FQNEAQ (reference sequence). With 2 bases removed from V and 4 bases from J, the gap between germline ends came to 5 bases.

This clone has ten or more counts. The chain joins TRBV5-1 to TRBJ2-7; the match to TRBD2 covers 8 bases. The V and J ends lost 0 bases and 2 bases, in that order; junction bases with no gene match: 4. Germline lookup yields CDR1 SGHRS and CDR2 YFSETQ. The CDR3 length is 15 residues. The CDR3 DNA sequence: TGCGCCAGCAGCTTGGACGCGGGAGGTACCTACGAGCAGTACTTC. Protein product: CASSLDAGGTYEQYF. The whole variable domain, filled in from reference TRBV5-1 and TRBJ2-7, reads KAGVTQTPRYLIKTRGQQVTLSCSPISGHRSVSWYQQTPGQGLQFLFEYFSETQRNKGNFPGRFSGRQFSNSRSEMNVSTLELGDSALYLCASSLDAGGTYEQYFGPGTRLTVT.

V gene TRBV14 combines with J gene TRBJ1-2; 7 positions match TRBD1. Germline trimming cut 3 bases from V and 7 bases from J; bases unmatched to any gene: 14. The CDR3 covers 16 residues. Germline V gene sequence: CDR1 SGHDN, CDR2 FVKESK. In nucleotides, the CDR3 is TGTGCCAGCAGCCACCTAGGGGCCACAGGGGTGGCTGGCTACACCTTC. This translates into CASSHLGATGVAGYTF.

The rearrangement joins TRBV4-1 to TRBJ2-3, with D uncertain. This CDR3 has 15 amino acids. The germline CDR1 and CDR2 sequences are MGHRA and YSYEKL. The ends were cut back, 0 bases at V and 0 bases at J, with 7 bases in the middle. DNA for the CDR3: TGCGCCAGCAGCCAAGATTTTCTCAGCACAGATACGCAGTATTTT. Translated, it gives CASSQDFLSTDTQYF.

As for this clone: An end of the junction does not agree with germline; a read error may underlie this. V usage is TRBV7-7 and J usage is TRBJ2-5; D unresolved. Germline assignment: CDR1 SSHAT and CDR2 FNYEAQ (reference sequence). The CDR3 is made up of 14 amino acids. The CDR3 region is CASSLGGTLGTQYF. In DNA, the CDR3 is TGTGCTAGCAGCTTAGGCGGTACTCTCGGTACCCAGTACTTC.

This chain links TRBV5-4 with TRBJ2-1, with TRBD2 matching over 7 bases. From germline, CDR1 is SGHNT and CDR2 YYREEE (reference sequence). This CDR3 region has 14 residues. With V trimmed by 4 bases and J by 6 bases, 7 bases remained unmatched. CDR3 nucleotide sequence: TGTGCCAGCAGCGGCCGCCTAGCGGTCAATGAGCAGTTCTTC. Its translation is CASSGRLAVNEQFF. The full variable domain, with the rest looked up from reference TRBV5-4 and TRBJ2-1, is ETGVTQSPTHLIKTRGQQVTLRCSSQSGHNTVSWYQQALGQGPQFIFQYYREEENGRGNFPPRFSGLQFPNYSSELNVNALELDDSALYLCASSGRLAVNEQFFGPGTRLTVL.

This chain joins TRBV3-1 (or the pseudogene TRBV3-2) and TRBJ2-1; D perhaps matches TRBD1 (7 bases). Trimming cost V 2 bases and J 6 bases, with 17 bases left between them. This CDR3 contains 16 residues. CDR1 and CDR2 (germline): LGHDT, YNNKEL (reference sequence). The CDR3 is CASSQTAGTAGNEQFF. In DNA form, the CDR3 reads TGTGCCAGCAGCCAAACCGCCGGGACAGCGGGCAATGAGCAGTTCTTC.

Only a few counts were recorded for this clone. The CDR3 protein is CASSQVGGLNTEAFF. The CDR3 DNA reads as TGTGCCAGCAGCCAAGTAGGGGGATTGAACACTGAAGCTTTCTTT. This chain uses TRBV7-2 with TRBJ1-1, with a weak D call TRBD1 (6 bases). The V gene lost 5 bases and the J gene lost 0 bases, with 13 bases spanning the gap. The CDR3 runs 15 residues. Germline CDR1 reads SGHTA; CDR2 reads FQGNSA.

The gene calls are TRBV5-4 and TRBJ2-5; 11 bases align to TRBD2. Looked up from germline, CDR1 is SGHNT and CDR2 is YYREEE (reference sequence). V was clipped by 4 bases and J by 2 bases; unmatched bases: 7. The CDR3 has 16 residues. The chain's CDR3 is CASSPGGLAVQETQYF. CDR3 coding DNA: TGTGCCAGCAGCCCCGGGGGACTAGCGGTTCAAGAGACCCAGTACTTC.

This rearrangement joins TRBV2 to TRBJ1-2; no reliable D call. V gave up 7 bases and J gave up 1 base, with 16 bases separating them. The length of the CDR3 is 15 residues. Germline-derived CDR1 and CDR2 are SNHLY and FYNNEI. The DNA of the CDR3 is TGTGCCAGCATGTCACACCTTTTCGTTAACTATGGCTACACCTTC. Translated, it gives CASMSHLFVNYGYTF.

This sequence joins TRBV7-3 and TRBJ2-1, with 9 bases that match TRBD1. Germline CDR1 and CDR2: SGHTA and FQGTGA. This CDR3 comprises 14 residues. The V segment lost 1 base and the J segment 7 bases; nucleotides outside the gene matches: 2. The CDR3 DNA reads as TGTGCCAGCAGCTTAATAGGACAGGGGAATGAGCAGTTCTTC. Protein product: CASSLIGQGNEQFF. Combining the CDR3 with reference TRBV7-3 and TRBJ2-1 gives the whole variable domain GAGVSQTPSNKVTEKGKYVELRCDPISGHTALYWYRQSLGQGPEFLIYFQGTGAADDSGLPNDRFFAVRPEGSVSTLKIQRTERGDSAVYLCASSLIGQGNEQFFGPGTRLTVL.

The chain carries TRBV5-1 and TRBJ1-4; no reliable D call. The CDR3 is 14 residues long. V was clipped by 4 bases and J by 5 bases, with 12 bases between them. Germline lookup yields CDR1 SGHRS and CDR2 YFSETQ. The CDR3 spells CASSPGWVNEKLFF. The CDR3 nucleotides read TGCGCCAGCAGCCCAGGATGGGTCAATGAAAAACTGTTTTTT.

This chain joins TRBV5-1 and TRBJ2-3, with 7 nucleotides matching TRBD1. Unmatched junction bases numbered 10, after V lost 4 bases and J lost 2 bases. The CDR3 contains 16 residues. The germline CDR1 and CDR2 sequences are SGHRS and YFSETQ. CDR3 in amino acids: CASSPTRQGTTDTQYF. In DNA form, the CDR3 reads TGCGCCAGCAGCCCGACCAGACAGGGCACCACAGATACGCAGTATTTT.

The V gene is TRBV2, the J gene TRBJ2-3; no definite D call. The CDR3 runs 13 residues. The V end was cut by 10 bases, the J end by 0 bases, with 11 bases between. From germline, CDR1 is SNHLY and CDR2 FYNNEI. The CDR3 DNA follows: TGTGCCACCAACCTATTTAGCACAGATACGCAGTATTTT. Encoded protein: CATNLFSTDTQYF. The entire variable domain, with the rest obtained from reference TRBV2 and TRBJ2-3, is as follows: EPEVTQTPSHQVTQMGQEVILRCVPISNHLYFYWYRQILGQKVEFLVSFYNNEISEKSEIFDDQFSVERPDGSNFTLKIRSTKLEDSAMYFCATNLFSTDTQYFGPGTRLTVL.

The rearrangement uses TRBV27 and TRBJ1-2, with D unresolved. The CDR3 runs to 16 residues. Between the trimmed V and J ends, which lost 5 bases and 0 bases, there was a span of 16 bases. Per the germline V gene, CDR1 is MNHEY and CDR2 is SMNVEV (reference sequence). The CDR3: CASSPNQARPNYGYTF. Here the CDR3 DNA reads TGTGCCAGCAGTCCGAACCAGGCGCGACCTAACTATGGCTACACCTTC.

CDR3 in amino acids: CATSDSRGAGNTIYF. CDR3 bases: TGTGCCACCAGTGATTCCCGCGGGGCCGGAAACACCATATATTTT. The chain recombines TRBV24-1 with TRBJ1-3, with a weak D call TRBD1 (5 bases). Germline lookup yields CDR1 KGHDR and CDR2 SFDVKD. Trimming stripped 2 bases from V and 4 bases from J, with 11 bases between. The CDR3 spans 15 residues.